The clone carrying this T cell receptor beta chain was found many times. Its antigen is as yet unknown. This record comes from a study of Graves' ophthalmopathy and Graves' hyperthyroidism. Study in general: Prior to any treatment, peripheral blood was collected at the time of initial diagnosis.

Germline V lookup: CDR1 MNHEY, CDR2 SVGEGT. V was clipped by 8 bases and J by 5 bases, with 21 bases between them. There are 15 residues in the CDR3. General observations from the study: The model's prediction of ophthalmopathy progression had roughly 71% sensitivity and approximately 77% specificity.

TCR beta CDR3 regions were amplified from RNA transcripts. First-round RT-PCR employed HTBI primers, with a second-round multiplex PCR after it. TCRdb re-derived calls from the multiplex PCR reads in MiXCR, one entry per CDR3 protein. The repertoire holds approximately 330,000 distinct CDR3 sequences, with 15% to 20% as singletons. This clonotype was sampled from an adult man with Graves' ophthalmopathy. The specimen was peripheral blood. The V gene is TRBV6-2 or TRBV6-3, the J gene TRBJ2-5; D is possibly TRBD2 (6 bases). CDR3 in DNA: TGTGCCAGCTCAGGAGTAGCGGATATTGTTGAGACCCAGTACTTC. This sequence encodes CASSGVADIVETQYF.